The clone carrying this TCR beta chain was counted at least ten times. Germline CDR1 reads MNHEY; CDR2 reads SMNVEV (reference sequence). This CDR3 spans 15 amino acids. J gave up 2 bases and V 2 bases, and 6 bases lay outside the gene matches. This entry is derived from a study of beta chain features in type 1 diabetes. Of the isolated RNA, all was reverse transcribed, and so the sequenced material was expressed TCRB transcripts. Measured with immunoSEQ multiplex PCR; TCRdb has only the in-frame clones, and not every one. The table lists about 150,000 clones, about 8.5% of them singletons. This TCR was sampled from a man in his late teens or twenties in good health. The sequencing sample was made of central memory CD4+ T cells from blood. The J gene is TRBJ2-7, the V gene TRBV27; the match to TRBD1 covers 7 bases. The chain's CDR3 is CASSLRGTDTYEQYF. The CDR3, as DNA: TGTGCCAGCAGTTTACGAGGGACAGATACCTACGAGCAGTACTTC.